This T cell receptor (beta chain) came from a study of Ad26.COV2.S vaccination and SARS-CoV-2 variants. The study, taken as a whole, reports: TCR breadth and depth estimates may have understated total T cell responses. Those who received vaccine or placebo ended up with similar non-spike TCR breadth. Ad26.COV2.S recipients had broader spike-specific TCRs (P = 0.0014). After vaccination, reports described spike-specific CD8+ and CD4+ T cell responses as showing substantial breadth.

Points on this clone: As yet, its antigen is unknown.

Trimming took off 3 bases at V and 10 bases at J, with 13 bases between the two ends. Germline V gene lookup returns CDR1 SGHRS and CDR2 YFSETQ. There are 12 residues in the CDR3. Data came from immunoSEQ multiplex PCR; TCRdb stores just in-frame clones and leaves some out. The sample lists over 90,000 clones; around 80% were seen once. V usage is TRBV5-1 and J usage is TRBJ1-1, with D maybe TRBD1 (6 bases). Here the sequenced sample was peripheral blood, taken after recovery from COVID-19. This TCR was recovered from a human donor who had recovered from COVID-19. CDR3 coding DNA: TGCGCCAGCAGCTCGGACAGTTGGGGAGCTTTCTTT. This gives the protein CASSSDSWGAFF.